The table lists the clone carrying this T cell receptor (beta chain) with a few counts. Its antigen is currently unknown. One junction end does not reproduce the germline sequence, and a read error may be involved. Graves' hyperthyroidism showing no ophthalmopathy progression within 18 months was considered stable. The PBMCs studied were ones that came from approximately 9.9 ml fresh peripheral blood. Germline V gene data show CDR1 as SEHNR and CDR2 as FQNEAQ (reference sequence). CDR3 size: 14 residues. The entry originates in a study of T cells in Graves' hyperthyroidism and ophthalmopathy. Study-wide results and limits: Prediction of ophthalmopathy progression came a median approximately 6.5 months pre-onset.

Amplification of TCR beta CDR3 regions used RNA as the template. HTBI primers were used for first-round RT-PCR of the TCR CDR3. MiXCR, applied by TCRdb to the multiplex PCR reads, yields one record per CDR3 protein. The table has some 620,000 distinct CDR3 sequences, about 16% seen once. The chain is built from TRBV7-9 and TRBJ2-3; TRBD2 might be the D (6 bases). The sequencing sample was made of blood. This TCR was sampled from a woman between 25 and 40 years old with Graves' hyperthyroidism. For the CDR3, the DNA is TGTGCCAGCAGCCGATCCGGGACTTCAGATGCGCAGTATTTT. It is translated as CASSRSGTSDAQYF.